What follows are 23 T cell receptor beta chains derived from one specimen sequenced in a study of T cell repertoires in cytomegalovirus infection. TCRdb independently ran MiXCR on the reads; one entry per CDR3 protein. The data show some 700,000 distinct CDR3 sequences, under 40% seen once. Sequences were obtained from PBMCs. Source of these receptors: a human donor in good health (CMV status not recorded). Some clones in this sample may be carry-over from other donors' samples.

Worth noting for this clonotype: This clone may be a read error of a much larger clone one base away. This rearrangement joins TRBV12-3 or TRBV12-4 to TRBJ2-1; D might be TRBD2 (5 bases). The CDR3 length is 18 residues. The CDR3 spells CVSSFLALSTLLFHEQFF. The CDR3 DNA reads as TGTGTCAGCAGTTTTCTAGCCCTCAGCACCCTCTTGTTCCATGAGCAGTTCTTC.

This clonotype was recorded many times. DNA for the CDR3: TGTGCCAGCAGCAGAGAACAGGGGGCGCGGGGAAACACCATATATTTT. Translation gives CASSREQGARGNTIYF. The chain recombines TRBV7-2 with TRBJ1-3; 9 bases match TRBD1. The CDR3 sequence is 16 residues long. The germline gives CDR1 SGHTA, CDR2 FQGNSA. V lost 5 bases, J lost 4 bases, and 9 bases stayed unmatched. Drawing the rest from reference TRBV7-2 and TRBJ1-3, the complete variable domain is GAGVSQSPSNKVTEKGKDVELRCDPISGHTALYWYRQSLGQGLEFLIYFQGNSAPDKSGLPSDRFSAERTGGSVSTLTIQRTQQEDSAVYLCASSREQGARGNTIYFGEGSWLTVV.

The chain recombines TRBV11-2 with TRBJ2-3; perhaps TRBD1 as D (6 bases). This CDR3 spans 16 amino acids. Germline CDR1 SGHAT, CDR2 FQNNGV. V lost 1 base and J lost 2, with 13 bases in between. The CDR3 DNA follows: TGTGCCAGCAGCTTAGTCCAGGGGTTACCCACAGATACGCAGTATTTT. The encoded protein is CASSLVQGLPTDTQYF. Filled out from reference TRBV11-2 and TRBJ2-3, the complete variable domain reads EAGVAQSPRYKIIEKRQSVAFWCNPISGHATLYWYQQILGQGPKLLIQFQNNGVVDDSQLPKDRFSAERLKGVDSTLKIQPAKLEDSAVYLCASSLVQGLPTDTQYFGPGTRLTVL.

V and J are TRBV20-1 and TRBJ1-1; weak D call: TRBD1 (5 bases). The CDR3 sequence is 11 residues long. Deletions cut 7 bases from V and 7 bases from J, with 13 bases between. Germline V gives CDR1 DFQATT, CDR2 SNEGSKA (reference sequence). The CDR3 DNA is TGCAGTGGCCCGACAAGGGGTGAAGCTTTCTTT. Amino acids: CSGPTRGEAFF.

The chain carries TRBV19 and TRBJ2-6; 8 bases map to TRBD1. J lost 0 bases, V lost 3 bases, and 10 bases had no gene match. CDR1 is LNHDA, CDR2 SQIVND, per germline (reference sequence). The CDR3 spans 19 residues. The CDR3 region is CASSMGKTGVLSGANVLTF. CDR3 sequence (DNA): TGTGCCAGTAGTATGGGGAAGACAGGGGTCCTCTCTGGGGCCAACGTCCTGACTTTC.

J is TRBJ2-7 and V is TRBV5-6; 9 bases are shared with TRBD2. The CDR3 runs to 17 residues. Germline lookup yields CDR1 SGHDT and CDR2 YYEEEE. The junction had 11 bases not matched to a gene; V was cut back by 4 bases and J by 0 bases. In DNA, the CDR3 is TGTGCCAGCAGCCCTAGGACTAGCGCCATCTCCTCCTACGAGCAGTACTTC. Protein: CASSPRTSAISSYEQYF.

This clonotype occurred a few times. The chain is built from TRBV5-1 and TRBJ2-7, with 8 nucleotides matching TRBD1. V was clipped by 3 bases and J by 5 bases; unmatched bases: 4. The CDR3 is made up of 13 amino acids. Looked up from germline, CDR1 is SGHRS and CDR2 is YFSETQ. CDR3 nucleotide sequence: TGCGCCAGCAGCTCCACAGGGGGAAACGAGCAGTACTTC. Its protein product is CASSSTGGNEQYF.

The J gene is TRBJ2-7, the V gene TRBV12-3 or TRBV12-4, with 9 bases aligning to TRBD2. The CDR3 totals 13 residues. V gave up 6 bases and J gave up 4 bases; unmatched junction bases: 4. The CDR3 coding sequence is TGTGCCAGCAGCCACGGACTAGCGTACGAGCAGTACTTC. Amino acid sequence: CASSHGLAYEQYF.

The chain is built from TRBV6-5 and TRBJ1-1; D is uncertain. CDR3 length: 13 amino acids. Between the trimmed V and J ends, which lost 0 bases and 6 bases, there was a span of 8 bases. Germline V CDR1 and CDR2: MNHEY, SVGAGI. The CDR3 DNA reads as TGTGCCAGCAGTTACTCGGGATCACCTGAAGCTTTCTTT. Its protein product is CASSYSGSPEAFF.

V and J are TRBV19 and TRBJ1-4; D gene uncertain. The germline V and J ends were trimmed by 5 bases and 1 base, with 11 bases remaining between them. CDR1 is LNHDA and CDR2 is SQIVND in the germline V gene (reference sequence). This CDR3 region has 15 residues. CDR3 DNA: TGTGCCAGTAGTTATAGCCGGGGAACTAATGAAAAACTGTTTTTT. Its translation: CASSYSRGTNEKLFF.

This clonotype has at least ten counts. The chain joins TRBV7-2 to TRBJ2-7; 7 bases match TRBD2. CDR3 size: 14 residues. Germline-derived CDR1 and CDR2 are SGHTA and FQGNSA. Unmatched junction bases numbered 4, after V lost 3 bases and J lost 2 bases. The CDR3 loop reads CASSFIAGTYEQYF. CDR3 sequence (DNA): TGTGCCAGCAGCTTTATAGCGGGCACCTACGAGCAGTACTTC.

There are a few counts of this clonotype. V usage is TRBV12-3 or TRBV12-4 and J usage is TRBJ2-1, with 7 bases lining up with TRBD2. V shed 4 bases, J shed 6 bases, and the junction held 9 bases outside the gene matches. The CDR3 extends over 15 amino acids. For the CDR3, the DNA is TGTGCCAGCAGTTCGTACCCGACTAGCCCCAATGAGCAGTTCTTC. It translates to CASSSYPTSPNEQFF.

The V gene is TRBV2, the J gene TRBJ2-7; 11 nucleotides line up with TRBD1. The CDR3 sequence is 16 residues long. J was trimmed by 2 bases and V by 6 bases; bases with no gene match: 9. The germline V gene encodes CDR1 SNHLY and CDR2 FYNNEI. The DNA of the CDR3 is TGTGCCAGCAGGGCCCTTGAGGGACAGGGGGCCTACGAGCAGTACTTC. This sequence encodes CASRALEGQGAYEQYF.

V gene TRBV4-2 combines with J gene TRBJ1-2; 8 bases line up with TRBD1. CDR1 and CDR2 from the germline V gene are LGHNA and YNFKEQ. The CDR3 runs to 23 residues. With 4 bases clipped from V and 2 bases from J, the junction kept 30 bases outside the gene matches. CDR3 sequence (DNA): TGTGCCAGCAGCCCTGTATACGGACAGGGAGGTCAGCCTGAACCCTCCCGCAACTATGGCTACACCTTC. The encoded protein is CASSPVYGQGGQPEPSRNYGYTF.

The chain recombines TRBV15 with TRBJ2-1; 8 bases line up with TRBD2. V lost 0 bases, J lost 8 bases, and 9 bases stayed unmatched. CDR3 length: 16 amino acids. Germline assignment: CDR1 LNHNV and CDR2 YYDKDF (reference sequence). This CDR3 reads CATSREMGLVGDEQFF. The CDR3 DNA reads TGTGCCACCAGCAGAGAGATGGGACTAGTCGGCGATGAGCAGTTCTTC. The variable domain in full, completed from reference TRBV15 and TRBJ2-1, reads DAMVIQNPRYQVTQFGKPVTLSCSQTLNHNVMYWYQQKSSQAPKLLFHYYDKDFNNEADTPDNFQSRRPNTSFCFLDIRSPGLGDTAMYLCATSREMGLVGDEQFFGPGTRLTVL.

Concerning this clonotype: A much larger clone lies one base from this, so it may be a read error. The rearrangement joins TRBV6-1 to TRBJ2-5; D is tentatively TRBD1 or TRBD2 (5 bases each). CDR1 is MNHNS, CDR2 SASEGT, per germline. This CDR3 spans 17 amino acids. In nucleotides, the CDR3 is TGTGCCAGAAGTGAAGCCCCCTCCTGGGACCTCCGGGGGACCCAGTACTTC. Protein: CARSEAPSWDLRGTQYF.

The genes are TRBV5-1 and TRBJ2-1; 14 bases line up with TRBD2. Per the germline V gene, CDR1 is SGHRS and CDR2 is YFSETQ. The V and J ends lost 4 bases and 0 bases, in that order; junction bases with no gene match: 6. CDR3 length equals 18 residues. The CDR3 here is CASSGLAGGPSSYNEQFF. The DNA for the CDR3 is TGCGCCAGCAGCGGACTAGCGGGAGGCCCGAGCTCCTACAATGAGCAGTTCTTC.

The rearrangement uses TRBV6-5 and TRBJ2-3; the D is unclear. Trimming shortened V by 7 bases and J by 1 base, and 6 bases separated the two germline ends. Germline CDR1 and CDR2: MNHEY and SVGAGI. CDR3 length equals 12 residues. Here the CDR3 reads CASIDRTDTQYF. The CDR3 DNA follows: TGTGCCAGCATTGACCGCACAGATACGCAGTATTTT.

V and J are TRBV5-6 and TRBJ1-5, with D hard to call. This CDR3 is 14 amino acids long. Trimming left V 5 bases short and J 3 bases short, with 12 bases between. Germline V gene lookup returns CDR1 SGHDT and CDR2 YYEEEE. CDR3 DNA: TGTGCCAGCAGGTCGGGAGACGTCAATCAGCCCCAGCATTTT. Its protein product is CASRSGDVNQPQHF.

The J gene is TRBJ2-4, the V gene TRBV27; 8 nucleotides line up with TRBD2. This CDR3 region has 18 residues. Looked up from germline, CDR1 is MNHEY and CDR2 is SMNVEV (reference sequence). Trimming took 5 bases from V and 0 from J; bases not matched to a gene: 12. The CDR3: CASSPMAGGSLAKNIQYF. The CDR3, as DNA: TGTGCCAGCAGTCCCATGGCGGGGGGTTCATTAGCCAAAAACATTCAGTACTTC.

The sample holds many counts of this clonotype. The chain uses TRBV12-3 or TRBV12-4 and TRBJ2-3, with TRBD1 as a possible D gene (5 bases). The CDR3 has 15 amino acids. V dropped 2 bases and J dropped 4 bases, with 13 bases sitting between them. The CDR3 sequence: CASSLLVQVPDTQYF. In DNA, the CDR3 is TGTGCCAGCAGTTTACTCGTACAGGTCCCAGATACGCAGTATTTT.

This clonotype showed up many times. The chain recombines TRBV7-9 with TRBJ1-4; D may be TRBD1 (5 bases). Deletions cut 4 bases from V and 8 bases from J, with 14 bases between. Germline V lookup: CDR1 SEHNR, CDR2 FQNEAQ (reference sequence). The CDR3 length is 14 residues. The CDR3 bases are TGTGCCAGCAGCTCCGGCGGGGGAGGCGAAAAACTGTTTTTT. It yields the protein CASSSGGGGEKLFF.

As regards this clonotype: Without the conserved terminal phenylalanine or tryptophan, this CDR3 likely stems from a read error. The chain combines TRBV19 with TRBJ1-5, with a weak D call TRBD1 (6 bases). Germline V lookup: CDR1 LNHDA, CDR2 SQIVND (reference sequence). The CDR3 covers 13 residues. Trimming removed 6 bases from V and 5 bases from J, with 11 bases in between. The CDR3 reads CASRTGTYQPQHL. Written as DNA, the CDR3 is TGTGCCAGTAGGACAGGAACTTATCAGCCCCAGCATTTG.